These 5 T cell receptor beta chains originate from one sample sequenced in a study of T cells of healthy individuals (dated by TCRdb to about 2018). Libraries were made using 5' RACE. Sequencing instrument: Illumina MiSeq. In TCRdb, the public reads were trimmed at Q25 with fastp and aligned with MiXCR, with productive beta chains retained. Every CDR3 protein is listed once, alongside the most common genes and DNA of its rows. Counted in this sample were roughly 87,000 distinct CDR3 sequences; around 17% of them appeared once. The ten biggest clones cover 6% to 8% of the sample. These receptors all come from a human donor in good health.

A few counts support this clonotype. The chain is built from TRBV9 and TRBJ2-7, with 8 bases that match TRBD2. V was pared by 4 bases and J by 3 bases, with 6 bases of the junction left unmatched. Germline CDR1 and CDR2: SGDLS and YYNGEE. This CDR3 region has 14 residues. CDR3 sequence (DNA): TGTGCCAGCAGCAAGACTAGCGCGAACTACGAGCAGTACTTC. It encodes CASSKTSANYEQYF.

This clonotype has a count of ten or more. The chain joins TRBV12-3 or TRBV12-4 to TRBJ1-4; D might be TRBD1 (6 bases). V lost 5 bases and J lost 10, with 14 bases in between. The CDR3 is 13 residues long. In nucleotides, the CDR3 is TGTGCCAGCAGTCGACAGGAGTCTACAAAACTGTTTTTT. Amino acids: CASSRQESTKLFF.

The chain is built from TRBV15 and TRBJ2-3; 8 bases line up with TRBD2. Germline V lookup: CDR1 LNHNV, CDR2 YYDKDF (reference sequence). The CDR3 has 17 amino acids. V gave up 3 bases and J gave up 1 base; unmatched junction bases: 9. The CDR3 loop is CATSSRLGGVGTDTQYF. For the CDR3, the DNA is TGTGCCACCAGCAGCCGACTCGGGGGGGTCGGCACAGATACGCAGTATTTT.

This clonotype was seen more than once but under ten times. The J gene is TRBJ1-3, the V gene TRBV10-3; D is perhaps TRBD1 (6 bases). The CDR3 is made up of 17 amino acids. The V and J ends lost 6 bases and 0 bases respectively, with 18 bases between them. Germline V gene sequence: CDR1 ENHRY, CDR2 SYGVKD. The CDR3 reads CAIRGRGLAVSGNTIYF. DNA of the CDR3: TGTGCCATCAGGGGCAGGGGCCTAGCCGTCTCTGGAAACACCATATATTTT.

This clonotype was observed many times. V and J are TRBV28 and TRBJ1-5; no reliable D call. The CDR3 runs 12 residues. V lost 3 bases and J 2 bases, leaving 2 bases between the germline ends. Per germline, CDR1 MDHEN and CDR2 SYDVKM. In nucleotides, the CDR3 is TGTGCCAGCAGTTTTGGCAATCAGCCCCAGCATTTT. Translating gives CASSFGNQPQHF.